One TCR beta chain is described in this entry. Its specificity is unknown. The source of the sample is a study of cytomegalovirus exposure and HLA in healthy donors. Study-wide background: An early data release held 75 million to 100 million unique TCRs from HLA-typed donors. Study-wide points: Common viral pathogens seemed, in a later analysis, to connect with several of the most significant clusters.

PCR involved 60 Vbeta and 13 Jbeta primers. TCRdb's copy holds only in-frame clones and misses some; the assay was immunoSEQ multiplex PCR. Here the sample spans some 97,000 clones, approximately 81% being singletons. This CDR3 comprises 14 residues. Germline V gene lookup returns CDR1 SEHNR and CDR2 FQNEAQ (reference sequence). V lost 5 bases and J lost 7, with 12 bases in between. Sequencing was done on a sample of PBMCs. The chain employs TRBV7-9 and TRBJ1-6, with D unclear. The sequence was collected from a male donor in good health and CMV-seropositive. The CDR3 here is CASSLGRANSPLHF. CDR3 sequence (DNA): TGTGCCAGCAGCCTTGGGAGGGCAAATTCACCCCTCCACTTT.